These T cell receptor beta chains were read from a single sample in a study of response to subunit inactivated influenza vaccine. A single record per CDR3 protein comes from TCRdb applying MiXCR to the RT-PCR reads. This repertoire shows 430,000 or so distinct CDR3 sequences, approximately 11% found once; its top ten account for approximately 12%. The material sequenced was PBMCs from blood, taken about 40 days after vaccination. The receptors were sampled from a man aged 50 or older who received an inactivated influenza vaccine. Each CDR3 is given with its conserved first and last residue. A D gene is named only where the DNA matches it firmly. Size values are once, few and many counts, or a class for expanded clones, and some rows have none.

D	V	J	size	DNA	CDR3
-	TRBV12-3/TRBV12-4	TRBJ2-3	few	TGTGCCAGCAGTTTTAGAATCAGCACAGATACGCAGTATTTT	CASSFRISTDTQYF
-	TRBV6-1	TRBJ1-1	few	TGTGCCAGCAGCCCAATCCCACAGCCAGTCGCTGAAGCTTTCTTT	CASSPIPQPVAEAFF
-	TRBV6-1	TRBJ1-5	many	TGTGCCAGCAGTGCGGGGCACAATCAGCCCCAGCATTTT	CASSAGHNQPQHF
TRBD1	TRBV28	TRBJ2-7	many	TGTGCCAGCAGCATGACAGGGGATCCCTACGAGCAGTACTTC	CASSMTGDPYEQYF
-	TRBV6-5	TRBJ2-1	-	TGTGCCAGCAGTTTCAGCTATTCCTCCTACAATGAGCAGTTCTTC	CASSFSYSSYNEQFF
-	TRBV11-2	TRBJ2-1	many	TGTGCCAGCAGCTTAGTTGGGGATGGTGAGCAGTTCTTC	CASSLVGDGEQFF
-	TRBV29-1	TRBJ1-1	few	TGCAGCGTTGACCGGGACGGGGGGATAATGAACACTGAAGCTTTCTTT	CSVDRDGGIMNTEAFF
TRBD2	TRBV5-1	TRBJ2-5	many	TGCGCCAGCAGCTTGGCGGGTAGCGGGGGTATTGAGACCCAGTACTTC	CASSLAGSGGIETQYF
-	TRBV3-1	TRBJ2-1	-	TGTGCCAGCAGCCAACCGGGATCAGTGGCCTACAATGAGCAGTTCTTC	CASSQPGSVAYNEQFF
-	TRBV7-9	TRBJ2-7	few	TGTGCCAGCAGCTCCTCCGAGATCCACGAGCAGTACTTC	CASSSSEIHEQYF
-	TRBV27	TRBJ1-1	few	TGTGCCAGCAACAACATTCGACAGCCGAACACTGAAGCTTTCTTT	CASNNIRQPNTEAFF
-	TRBV5-1	TRBJ1-5	many	TGCGCCAGCAGCTTGGTATCCCAGGGTAGGAATCAGCCCCAGCATTTT	CASSLVSQGRNQPQHF
-	TRBV7-9	TRBJ1-3	few	TGTGCCAGCAGGTCTGGAAACACCATATATTTT	CASRSGNTIYF
-	TRBV20-1	TRBJ2-6	few	TGCAGTGCTAGTTTAACAGGGCTCAAAGGTGGGGCCAACGTCCTGACTTTC	CSASLTGLKGGANVLTF
TRBD2	TRBV20-1	TRBJ2-5	-	TGCAGTGCGGGACTAGCGGGCACTTTTGAGACCCAGTACTTC	CSAGLAGTFETQYF
-	TRBV7-9	TRBJ2-5	many	TGTGCCAGCAGCTTCCCTAGCGCGACCCAGTACTTC	CASSFPSATQYF
-	TRBV7-9	TRBJ2-2	many	TGTGCCAGCAGCAAGGGGGACTTTACAGCCACCGGGGAGCTGTTTTTT	CASSKGDFTATGELFF
-	TRBV20-1	TRBJ2-1	-	TGCAGTGCTAGACCTGGGGGCGGGGCAACAAATGAGCAGTTCTTC	CSARPGGGATNEQFF
-	TRBV7-9	TRBJ2-1	-	TGTGCCAGCAGCTTCGGTGCGGCGTCAGGGAATGAGCAGTTCTTC	CASSFGAASGNEQFF
-	TRBV20-1	TRBJ2-3	many	TGCAGTGCACGTTGGGGGGACACAGATACGCAGTATTTT	CSARWGDTDTQYF
-	TRBV20-1	TRBJ2-3	-	TGCAGTGCTAGAGACGGGCCTAGCACAGATACGCAGTATTTT	CSARDGPSTDTQYF
-	TRBV12-3/TRBV12-4	TRBJ2-4	many	TGTGCCAGCAGTTTAAGTCTTGGGGCCAAAAACATTCAGTACTTC	CASSLSLGAKNIQYF
TRBD1	TRBV5-5	TRBJ1-1	few	TGTGCCAGCAGCTGGGACAGGCGGAACACTGAAGCTTTCTTT	CASSWDRRNTEAFF
-	TRBV29-1	TRBJ1-2	few	TGCAGCGCCGACAGGAGGGAGAGCTATGGCTACACCTTC	CSADRRESYGYTF